This passage covers 26 T cell receptor beta chains from one sample sequenced in a study of molecular identifiers for immune sequencing clone quantification. Each CDR3 protein gets one entry after TCRdb re-called the PCR reads with MiXCR. The sample consists of nearly 650,000 distinct CDR3 sequences, roughly 23% of them appearing once. Sequenced input: naive CD8+ T cells from blood, with Jurkat cell RNA spiked in. This sample's subset: FACS-sorted CD8+CD4-CCR7+CD45RA+ naive T cells. Source of these receptors: a human donor in good health. Some libraries in this study had Jurkat cell RNA spiked in.

As concerns this clonotype: A single base separates this from a much larger clone, so it may be a read error. This chain links TRBV7-9 with TRBJ1-5; the D gene is possibly TRBD1 (5 bases). Germline lookup yields CDR1 SEHNR and CDR2 FQNEAQ (reference sequence). With 5 bases removed from V and 5 bases from J, the gap between germline ends came to 16 bases. The CDR3 consists of 15 residues. The CDR3 protein is CASSNTEDSHQPQHF. CDR3 coding DNA: TGTGCCAGCAGCAACACCGAAGACAGCCATCAGCCCCAGCATTTT.

This clonotype has only a few counts. The chain uses TRBV27 and TRBJ2-3, with D possibly matching TRBD1 (6 bases). Trimming took 8 bases from V and 3 from J, leaving 15 bases between them. Germline V gene data show CDR1 as MNHEY and CDR2 as SMNVEV (reference sequence). The CDR3 loop spans 14 amino acids. The CDR3 reads CASRTGYGTDTQYF. The CDR3 coding sequence is TGTGCCAGCCGTACAGGGTACGGGACAGATACGCAGTATTTT.

This clonotype has a single count. At one end, the junction sequence differs from germline, possibly due to a read error. V is TRBV19 and J is TRBJ2-6, with D perhaps matching TRBD1 (5 bases). Germline values: CDR1 LNHDA, CDR2 SQIVND (reference sequence). The CDR3 consists of 15 residues. The CDR3 reads CAGSISSSGANVLTF. CDR3 nucleotide sequence: TGTGCCGGTAGTATTTCGAGCTCTGGGGCCAACGTCCTGACATTC.

The chain combines TRBV6-2 or TRBV6-3 with TRBJ1-5; D remains ambiguous. This CDR3 is built from 18 residues. From germline, CDR1 is MNHEY and CDR2 SVGEGT. With 1 base removed from V and 4 bases from J, the gap between germline ends came to 20 bases. This CDR3 reads CASSYFGPRAGQNQPQHF. The CDR3 nucleotides are TGTGCCAGCAGTTACTTCGGCCCGCGAGCTGGGCAAAATCAGCCCCAGCATTTT.

The CDR3 here is CASSETGSNQPQYF. The CDR3 DNA reads TGTGCCAGCAGTGAGACAGGGAGCAATCAGCCCCAGTATTTT. V gene TRBV6-5 combines with J gene TRBJ1-5, with 7 bases lining up with TRBD1. The DNA end is a closer match to TRBJ2-3, so the J assignment may be wrong. The CDR3 runs 14 residues. Germline V gene sequence: CDR1 MNHEY, CDR2 SVGAGI.

Comment on this clonotype: It may be a read error: a sequence one base away is much more abundant. The DNA of the CDR3 is TGCGCCAGCAGCTCGAACCGGGACTCAATCACCGGGGAGCTGTTTTTT. Its translation is CASSSNRDSITGELFF. The chain is built from TRBV5-1 and TRBJ2-2, with D perhaps TRBD2 (6 bases). Germline V gene data show CDR1 as SGHRS and CDR2 as YFSETQ. Between the trimmed V and J ends, which lost 3 bases and 4 bases, there was a span of 16 bases. This CDR3 has 16 amino acids.

The CDR3 DNA reads as TGCAGCGTTGGGGCCTCCCATGAGCAGTTCTTC. Protein sequence: CSVGASHEQFF. V usage is TRBV29-1 and J usage is TRBJ2-1; D gene uncertain. CDR3 size: 11 residues. CDR1 and CDR2 from the germline V gene are SQVTM and ANQGSEA. Trimming removed 4 bases from V and 8 bases from J, with 9 bases in between.

This clonotype was detected only a few times. The rearrangement uses TRBV9 and TRBJ1-3, with D tentatively TRBD1 (5 bases). CDR3 size: 16 residues. Trimming cost V 2 bases and J 0 bases, with 12 bases left between them. Germline V CDR1 and CDR2: SGDLS, YYNGEE. CDR3 nucleotide sequence: TGTGCCAGCAGCGTTGGGGGGGAGAGCTCTGGAAACACCATATATTTT. Amino acids: CASSVGGESSGNTIYF. The whole variable domain, filled in from reference TRBV9 and TRBJ1-3, reads DSGVTQTPKHLITATGQRVTLRCSPRSGDLSVYWYQQSLDQGLQFLIQYYNGEERAKGNILERFSAQQFPDLHSELNLSSLELGDSALYFCASSVGGESSGNTIYFGEGSWLTVV.

This clonotype occurred many times. The chain employs TRBV27 and TRBJ1-1; TRBD1 might be the D (5 bases). Trimming removed 2 bases from V and 3 bases from J, with 16 bases in between. Germline V gene sequence: CDR1 MNHEY, CDR2 SMNVEV (reference sequence). The CDR3 is 16 amino acids. This chain's CDR3 is CASSLILYKGYTEAFF. CDR3 nucleotide sequence: TGTGCCAGCAGTTTAATCCTTTACAAGGGGTACACTGAAGCTTTCTTT.

This clonotype was counted at least ten times. The chain has TRBV30 and TRBJ1-1; no reliable D call. Trimming cost V 6 bases and J 4 bases, with 12 bases left between them. In germline, CDR1 is GTSNPN, CDR2 SVGIG (reference sequence). The CDR3 is 12 residues long. The chain's CDR3 is CACWDSGTEAFF. CDR3 sequence (DNA): TGTGCCTGTTGGGATTCGGGCACTGAAGCTTTCTTT. The full variable domain, with the rest looked up from reference TRBV30 and TRBJ1-1, is SQTIHQWPATLVQPVGSPLSLECTVEGTSNPNLYWYRQAAGRGLQLLFYSVGIGQISSEVPQNLSASRPQDRQFILSSKKLLLSDSGFYLCACWDSGTEAFFGQGTRLTVV.

This clonotype was seen at least ten times. The chain uses TRBV25-1 and TRBJ2-7, with no clear D. CDR3 size: 11 residues. CDR1 is MGHDK and CDR2 is SYGVNS in the germline V gene. Trimming shortened V by 6 bases and J by 7 bases, and 10 bases separated the two germline ends. Written as DNA, the CDR3 is TGTGCCAGCAGCTATGTCCTAGAGCAGTACTTC. Translation: CASSYVLEQYF.

This clonotype came up many times. The chain recombines TRBV29-1 with TRBJ1-1, with TRBD1 as a possible D gene (6 bases). The CDR3 has 14 amino acids. Germline values: CDR1 SQVTM, CDR2 ANQGSEA. V was pared by 3 bases and J by 4 bases, with 15 bases between. CDR3 coding DNA: TGCAGCGTTGAGGGGGGGGCGTGGAGCACTGAAGCTTTCTTT. Amino acid sequence: CSVEGGAWSTEAFF.

The table lists this clonotype with many counts. V gene TRBV2 combines with J gene TRBJ2-3; 7 bases line up with TRBD2. Germline CDR1 reads SNHLY; CDR2 reads FYNNEI. CDR3 length: 14 amino acids. J was trimmed by 1 base and V by 7 bases; bases with no gene match: 5. Here the CDR3 DNA reads TGTGCCAGCATCCCTAGCGGACGCACAGATACGCAGTATTTT. It encodes CASIPSGRTDTQYF.

This clonotype was counted many times. V usage is TRBV7-8 and J usage is TRBJ1-5; D is ambiguous. Per germline, CDR1 SGHVS and CDR2 FQNEAQ. The CDR3 consists of 15 residues. Trimming removed 1 base at V and 4 bases at J, with 11 bases between. This chain's CDR3 is CASSLVRASNQPQHF. In nucleotides, the CDR3 is TGTGCCAGCAGCTTAGTCCGGGCTTCAAATCAGCCCCAGCATTTT.

This clonotype was seen at least ten times. This sequence joins TRBV30 and TRBJ2-7; TRBD2 matches at 11 bases. The V gene's germline CDR1 is GTSNPN and CDR2 SVGIG (reference sequence). This CDR3 contains 13 residues. The V segment lost 5 bases and the J segment 2 bases; nucleotides outside the gene matches: 2. The DNA for the CDR3 is TGTGCCTGGCAACTAGCGGGGGCCTACGAGCAGTACTTC. The encoded protein is CAWQLAGAYEQYF. The entire variable domain, with the rest obtained from reference TRBV30 and TRBJ2-7, is as follows: SQTIHQWPATLVQPVGSPLSLECTVEGTSNPNLYWYRQAAGRGLQLLFYSVGIGQISSEVPQNLSASRPQDRQFILSSKKLLLSDSGFYLCAWQLAGAYEQYFGPGTRLTVT.

This clonotype was detected only a few times. The chain has TRBV15 and TRBJ1-3; possibly TRBD1 for D (5 bases). The CDR3 extends over 18 amino acids. The germline CDR1 and CDR2 sequences are LNHNV and YYDKDF (reference sequence). Trimming stripped 2 bases from V and 0 bases from J, with 17 bases between. The CDR3 sequence is CATSRNRGDLFSGNTIYF. For the CDR3, the DNA is TGTGCCACCAGCAGAAATCGCGGGGACCTATTCTCTGGAAACACCATATATTTT.

V gene TRBV19 combines with J gene TRBJ2-1; D unresolved. The CDR3 contains 13 residues. V lost 6 bases to trimming and J lost 7 bases, with 13 bases between them. Germline V gives CDR1 LNHDA, CDR2 SQIVND (reference sequence). CDR3 amino acids: CASSILNVNEQFF. The CDR3 DNA is TGTGCCAGTAGCATCTTGAATGTTAATGAGCAGTTCTTC.

In the case of this clonotype: This may be a read error: a much more frequent sequence differs by one nucleotide. This rearrangement joins TRBV4-3 to TRBJ1-4; D gene uncertain. Trimming removed 8 bases from V and 3 bases from J, with 19 bases in between. The CDR3 totals 16 residues. Germline lookup yields CDR1 LGHNA and CDR2 YSLEER. CDR3 in amino acids: CASGLRLQRPNEKLFF. The CDR3 DNA follows: TGCGCCAGCGGCCTTAGGCTGCAGAGACCTAATGAAAAACTGTTTTTT.

This clonotype showed up just a few times. The chain recombines TRBV12-3 or TRBV12-4 with TRBJ2-7; a weak D match, TRBD2 (5 bases). Trimming removed 3 bases at V and 2 bases at J, with 11 bases between. This CDR3 is built from 14 residues. Here the CDR3 DNA reads TGTGCCAGCAGTTTCACTAGTCACCCCTACGAGCAGTACTTC. As protein: CASSFTSHPYEQYF.

Notes on this clonotype: This may stem from a read error, because a much larger clone lies one nucleotide away. This chain links TRBV21-1 with TRBJ2-3; the D call of TRBD2 is as the table states it, not checked on the DNA. TRBV21-1 is a known pseudogene. CDR3 length equals 16 residues. The CDR3: CASSKSGPHLTDTQYF. The CDR3 nucleotides are TGTGCCAGCAGCAAATCGGGGCCGCATCTCACAGATACGCAGTATTTT.

This clonotype was counted many times. This chain links TRBV6-5 with TRBJ2-1; D may match TRBD1 or TRBD2 (6 bases each). V lost 7 bases, J lost 5 bases, and 18 bases lay in between. This CDR3 has 15 residues. Germline loops: CDR1 MNHEY, CDR2 SVGAGI. CDR3 amino acids: CASTEKGGPDNEQFF. The CDR3 DNA follows: TGTGCCAGCACCGAGAAGGGGGGCCCCGACAATGAGCAGTTCTTC.

The chain recombines TRBV20-1 with TRBJ2-2; 10 nucleotides align to TRBD1. V lost 2 bases and J lost 5; bases outside the gene matches: 5. The CDR3 is 15 amino acids. The germline V gene encodes CDR1 DFQATT and CDR2 SNEGSKA (reference sequence). The DNA for the CDR3 is TGCAGTGCTAGACCTGACAGGGGGCTTACCGGGGAGCTGTTTTTT. Protein: CSARPDRGLTGELFF.

At least ten counts were recorded for this clonotype. This chain joins TRBV30 and TRBJ2-7, with D maybe TRBD2 (6 bases). The CDR3 has 12 amino acids. Germline V gene data show CDR1 as GTSNPN and CDR2 as SVGIG (reference sequence). V dropped 3 bases and J dropped 4 bases, with 10 bases sitting between them. The CDR3, as DNA: TGTGCCTGGAGCCCCGCGGGATACGAGCAGTACTTC. Its protein is CAWSPAGYEQYF. Complete variable domain (other parts from reference TRBV30 and TRBJ2-7): SQTIHQWPATLVQPVGSPLSLECTVEGTSNPNLYWYRQAAGRGLQLLFYSVGIGQISSEVPQNLSASRPQDRQFILSSKKLLLSDSGFYLCAWSPAGYEQYFGPGTRLTVT.

This clonotype occurred many times. V gene TRBV12-3 or TRBV12-4 combines with J gene TRBJ2-7; D may be TRBD1 or TRBD2 (5 bases each). Trimming removed 3 bases at V and 7 bases at J, with 13 bases between. CDR3 size: 13 residues. CDR3 loop: CASSFGDPGEQYF. The CDR3 DNA is TGTGCCAGCAGTTTCGGGGATCCAGGGGAGCAGTACTTC.

The table lists this clonotype with many counts. The V and J genes are TRBV4-1 and TRBJ2-2; 8 bases match TRBD1. J was trimmed by 5 bases and V by 0 bases; bases with no gene match: 8. Germline assignment: CDR1 MGHRA and CDR2 YSYEKL. CDR3 length: 17 residues. This CDR3 is CASSQDPGRGRTGELFF. Written as DNA, the CDR3 is TGCGCCAGCAGCCAAGATCCGGGCAGGGGGCGTACCGGGGAGCTGTTTTTT.

This clonotype was detected a few times. This could be a read error, since a much larger clone is one nucleotide away. The chain couples TRBV28 to TRBJ2-7, with D possibly being TRBD1 (5 bases). V was trimmed by 3 bases and J by 6 bases, leaving 12 bases between them. The CDR3 contains 13 residues. Germline assignment: CDR1 MDHEN and CDR2 SYDVKM. The CDR3 loop is CASSFGSGCEQYF. The CDR3 DNA reads as TGTGCCAGCAGTTTTGGGTCAGGGTGCGAGCAGTACTTC.